Below, 3 T cell receptor beta chains from the same sample are listed, as sequenced in a study of cytomegalovirus exposure and HLA in healthy donors. Researchers ran the PCR with 60 Vbeta and 13 Jbeta primers. Here immunoSEQ multiplex PCR was the method, and the copy in TCRdb shows in-frame clones only, minus some. The sample shows over 85,000 clones, about four fifths of them seen only once. The sequenced sample was PBMCs. The origin of the receptors is a woman aged 40 to 55 in good health and CMV-seronegative.

The V and J genes are TRBV10-3 and TRBJ1-5; D not certain. From germline, CDR1 is ENHRY and CDR2 SYGVKD. The ends were cut back, 3 bases at V and 0 bases at J, with 12 bases in the middle. The CDR3 is 16 residues long. The CDR3 coding sequence is TGTGCCATCAGTGACGAGGCGGATTATAGCAATCAGCCCCAGCATTTT. It is translated as CAISDEADYSNQPQHF.

V and J are TRBV10-3 and TRBJ2-5; 12 bases are a match to TRBD2. The V gene end was trimmed by 5 bases and the J gene end by 1 base; junction bases not matched to a gene: 5. Germline CDR1 ENHRY, CDR2 SYGVKD. The CDR3 is 16 residues long. The CDR3 bases are TGTGCCATCAGTTCTACTAGCGGGGGGTTCCAAGAGACCCAGTACTTC. This encodes CAISSTSGGFQETQYF.

The rearrangement joins TRBV7-8 to TRBJ1-5, with 7 bases lining up with TRBD1. Germline-derived CDR1 and CDR2 are SGHVS and FQNEAQ. After removal of 1 base from V and 3 bases from J, the junction contained 9 bases not matched to a gene. The CDR3 sequence is 17 residues long. The CDR3 sequence is CASSLGGGRGFNQPQHF. Here the CDR3 DNA reads TGTGCCAGCAGCTTAGGAGGGGGCAGGGGTTTCAATCAGCCCCAGCATTTT.